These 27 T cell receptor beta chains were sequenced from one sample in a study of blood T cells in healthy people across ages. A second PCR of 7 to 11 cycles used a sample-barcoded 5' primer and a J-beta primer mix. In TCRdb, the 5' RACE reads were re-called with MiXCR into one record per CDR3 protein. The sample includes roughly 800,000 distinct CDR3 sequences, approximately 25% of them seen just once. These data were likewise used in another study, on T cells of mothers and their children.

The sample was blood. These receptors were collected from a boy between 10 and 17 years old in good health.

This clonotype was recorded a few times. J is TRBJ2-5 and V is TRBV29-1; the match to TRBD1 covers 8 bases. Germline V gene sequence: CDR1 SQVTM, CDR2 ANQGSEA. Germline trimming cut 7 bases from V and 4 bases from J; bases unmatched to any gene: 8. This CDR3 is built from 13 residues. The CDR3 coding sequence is TGCAGCGCCGACAGGGGTGGGGGAGAGACCCAGTACTTC. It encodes CSADRGGGETQYF.

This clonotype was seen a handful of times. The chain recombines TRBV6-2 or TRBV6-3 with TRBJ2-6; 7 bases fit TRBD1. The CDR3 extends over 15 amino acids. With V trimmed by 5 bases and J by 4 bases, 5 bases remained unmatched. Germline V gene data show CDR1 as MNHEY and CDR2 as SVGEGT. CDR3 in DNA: TGTGCCAGCAGTGACAGGGATGCGGGGGCCAACGTCCTGACTTTC. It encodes CASSDRDAGANVLTF.

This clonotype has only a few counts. The CDR3 nucleotides read TGTGCCAGCTCTCCGGACAGGGAATGGCCCCAGCATTTT. It translates to CASSPDREWPQHF. The V call is TRBV18, the J call TRBJ1-5; 8 bases are a match to TRBD1. Per germline, CDR1 KGHSH and CDR2 LQKENI. The CDR3 consists of 13 residues. After removal of 6 bases from V and 9 bases from J, the junction contained 7 bases not matched to a gene.

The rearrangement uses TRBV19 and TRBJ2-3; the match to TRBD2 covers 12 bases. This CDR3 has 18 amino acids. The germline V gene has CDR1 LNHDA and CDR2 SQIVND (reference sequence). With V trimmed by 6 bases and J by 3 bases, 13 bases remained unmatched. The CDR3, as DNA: TGTGCCAGTAGCCCCGGGCTAGCGGGGGGGCTTCGAACAGATACGCAGTATTTT. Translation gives CASSPGLAGGLRTDTQYF.

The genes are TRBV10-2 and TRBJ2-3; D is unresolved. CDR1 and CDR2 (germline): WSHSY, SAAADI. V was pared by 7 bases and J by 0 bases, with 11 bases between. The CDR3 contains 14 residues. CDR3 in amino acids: CASTTSPSTDTQYF. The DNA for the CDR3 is TGCGCCAGCACAACCTCTCCAAGCACAGATACGCAGTATTTT.

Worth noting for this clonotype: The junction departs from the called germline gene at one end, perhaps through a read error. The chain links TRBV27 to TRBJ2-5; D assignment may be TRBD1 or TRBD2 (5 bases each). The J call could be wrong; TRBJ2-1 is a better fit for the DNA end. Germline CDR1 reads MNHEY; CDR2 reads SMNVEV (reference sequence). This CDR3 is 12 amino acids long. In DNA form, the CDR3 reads TGCGTCGGGGACCTGGGTTGGGATGAGCAGTTCTTC. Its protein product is CVGDLGWDEQFF.

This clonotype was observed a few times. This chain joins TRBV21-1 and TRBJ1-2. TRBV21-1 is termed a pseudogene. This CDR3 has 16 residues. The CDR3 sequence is CASSKEREPLGYGYTF. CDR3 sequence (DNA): TGTGCCAGCAGCAAAGAGAGGGAGCCATTAGGGTATGGCTACACCTTC.

CDR3 loop: CASSVGLAGGPGMETQYF. CDR3 bases: TGTGCCAGCAGCGTGGGACTAGCGGGAGGCCCGGGGATGGAGACCCAGTACTTC. V is TRBV9 and J is TRBJ2-5; 15 bases are a match to TRBD2. Germline V lookup: CDR1 SGDLS, CDR2 YYNGEE. The CDR3 contains 18 residues. The V gene end was trimmed by 2 bases and the J gene end by 5 bases; junction bases not matched to a gene: 10. Full variable domain (remainder filled in from reference TRBV9 and TRBJ2-5): DSGVTQTPKHLITATGQRVTLRCSPRSGDLSVYWYQQSLDQGLQFLIQYYNGEERAKGNILERFSAQQFPDLHSELNLSSLELGDSALYFCASSVGLAGGPGMETQYFGPGTRLLVL.

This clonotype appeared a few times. The CDR3 region has the DNA TGTGCCAGCAGCTTAACGGTTCTTGGCAATCAGCCCCAGCATTTT. Translation gives CASSLTVLGNQPQHF. This chain links TRBV7-3 with TRBJ1-5, with unresolved D. The germline CDR1 and CDR2 sequences are SGHTA and FQGTGA. The CDR3 totals 15 residues. Between the trimmed V and J ends, which lost 0 bases and 2 bases, there was a span of 8 bases.

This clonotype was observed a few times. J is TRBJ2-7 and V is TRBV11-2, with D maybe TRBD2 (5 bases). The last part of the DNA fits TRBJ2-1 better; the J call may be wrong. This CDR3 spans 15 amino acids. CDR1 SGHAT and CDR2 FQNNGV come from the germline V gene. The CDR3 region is CASSSWTGDYNEQFF. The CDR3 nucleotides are TGTGCCAGCAGCTCGTGGACTGGAGACTACAATGAGCAGTTCTTC.

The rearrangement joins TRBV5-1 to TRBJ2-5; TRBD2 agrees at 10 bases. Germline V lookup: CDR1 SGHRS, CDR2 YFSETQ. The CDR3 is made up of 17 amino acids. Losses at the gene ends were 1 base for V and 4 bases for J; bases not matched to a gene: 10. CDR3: CASSLQPSGSVPETQYF. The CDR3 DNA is TGCGCCAGCAGCTTGCAGCCTAGCGGGAGCGTTCCAGAGACCCAGTACTTC. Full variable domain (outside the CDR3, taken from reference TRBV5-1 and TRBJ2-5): KAGVTQTPRYLIKTRGQQVTLSCSPISGHRSVSWYQQTPGQGLQFLFEYFSETQRNKGNFPGRFSGRQFSNSRSEMNVSTLELGDSALYLCASSLQPSGSVPETQYFGPGTRLLVL.

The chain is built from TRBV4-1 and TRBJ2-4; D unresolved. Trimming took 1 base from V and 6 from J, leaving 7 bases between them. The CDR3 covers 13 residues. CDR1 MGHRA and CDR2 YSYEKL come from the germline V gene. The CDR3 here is CASSQAKGNIQYF. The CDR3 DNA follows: TGCGCCAGCAGCCAAGCTAAGGGAAACATTCAGTACTTC.

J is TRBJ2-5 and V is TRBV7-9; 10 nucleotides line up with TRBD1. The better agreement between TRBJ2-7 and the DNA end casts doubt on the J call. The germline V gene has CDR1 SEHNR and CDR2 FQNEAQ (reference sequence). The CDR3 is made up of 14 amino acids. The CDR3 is CASNPGQGFHEQYF. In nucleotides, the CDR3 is TGTGCCAGCAATCCGGGACAGGGGTTCCACGAGCAGTACTTC.

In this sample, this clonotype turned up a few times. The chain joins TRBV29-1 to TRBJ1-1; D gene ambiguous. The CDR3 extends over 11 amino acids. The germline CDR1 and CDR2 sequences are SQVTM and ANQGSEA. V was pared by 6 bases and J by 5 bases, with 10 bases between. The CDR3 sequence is CSVADFTEAFF. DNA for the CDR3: TGCAGCGTGGCCGACTTTACTGAAGCTTTCTTT.

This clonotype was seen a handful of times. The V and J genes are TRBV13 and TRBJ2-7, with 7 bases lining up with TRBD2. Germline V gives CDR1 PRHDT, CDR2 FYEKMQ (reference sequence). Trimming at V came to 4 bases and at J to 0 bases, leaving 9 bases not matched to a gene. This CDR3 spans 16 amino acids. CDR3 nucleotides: TGTGCCAGCAGCTCTCCACTAGCGCGGAGCTCCTACGAGCAGTACTTC. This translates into CASSSPLARSSYEQYF.

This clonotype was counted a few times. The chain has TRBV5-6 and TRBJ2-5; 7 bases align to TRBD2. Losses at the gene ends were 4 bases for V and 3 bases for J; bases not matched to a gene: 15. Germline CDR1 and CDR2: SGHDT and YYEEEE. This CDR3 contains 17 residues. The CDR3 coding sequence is TGTGCCAGCAGCCTAGGGGTGGGCGGGAGATCTGAAGAGACCCAGTACTTC. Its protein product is CASSLGVGGRSEETQYF. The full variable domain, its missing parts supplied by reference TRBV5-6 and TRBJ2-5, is DAGVTQSPTHLIKTRGQQVTLRCSPKSGHDTVSWYQQALGQGPQFIFQYYEEEERQRGNFPDRFSGHQFPNYSSELNVNALLLGDSALYLCASSLGVGGRSEETQYFGPGTRLLVL.

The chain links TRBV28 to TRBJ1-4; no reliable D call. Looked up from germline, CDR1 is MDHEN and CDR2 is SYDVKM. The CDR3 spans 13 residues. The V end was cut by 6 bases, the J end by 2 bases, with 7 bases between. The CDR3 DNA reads TGTGCCAGCAGAAAGGACACTAATGAAAAACTGTTTTTT. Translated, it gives CASRKDTNEKLFF.

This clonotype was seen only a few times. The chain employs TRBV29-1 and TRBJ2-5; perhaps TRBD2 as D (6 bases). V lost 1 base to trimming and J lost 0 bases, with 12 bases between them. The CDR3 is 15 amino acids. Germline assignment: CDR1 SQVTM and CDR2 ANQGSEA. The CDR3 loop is CSVEGLADYQETQYF. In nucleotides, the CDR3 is TGCAGCGTTGAAGGGTTAGCGGATTACCAAGAGACCCAGTACTTC.

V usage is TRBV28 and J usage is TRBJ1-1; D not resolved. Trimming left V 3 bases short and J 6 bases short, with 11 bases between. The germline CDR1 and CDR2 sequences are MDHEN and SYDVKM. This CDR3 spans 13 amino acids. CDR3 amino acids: CASSLVKGSEAFF. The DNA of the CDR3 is TGTGCCAGCAGTTTGGTCAAAGGGTCTGAAGCTTTCTTT.

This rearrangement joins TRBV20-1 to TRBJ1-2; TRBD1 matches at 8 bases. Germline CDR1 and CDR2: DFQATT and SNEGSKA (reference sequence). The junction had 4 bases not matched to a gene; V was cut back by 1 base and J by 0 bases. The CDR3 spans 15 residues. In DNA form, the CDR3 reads TGCAGTGCTAGAGCCGGACAGGGAACTAACTATGGCTACACCTTC. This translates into CSARAGQGTNYGYTF.

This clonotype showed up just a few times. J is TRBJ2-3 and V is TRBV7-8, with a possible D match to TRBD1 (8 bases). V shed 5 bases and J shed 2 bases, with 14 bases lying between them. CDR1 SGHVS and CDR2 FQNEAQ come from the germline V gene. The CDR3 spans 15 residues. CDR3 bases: TGTGCCAGCAGCGAGCGGGACAGGATCACAGATACGCAGTATTTT. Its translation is CASSERDRITDTQYF.

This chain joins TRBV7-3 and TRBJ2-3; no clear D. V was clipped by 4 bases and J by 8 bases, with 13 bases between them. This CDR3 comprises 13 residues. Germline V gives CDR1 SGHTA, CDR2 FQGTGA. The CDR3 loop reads CASSSIPAGTQYF. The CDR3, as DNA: TGTGCCAGCAGCTCGATACCGGCAGGTACGCAGTATTTT.

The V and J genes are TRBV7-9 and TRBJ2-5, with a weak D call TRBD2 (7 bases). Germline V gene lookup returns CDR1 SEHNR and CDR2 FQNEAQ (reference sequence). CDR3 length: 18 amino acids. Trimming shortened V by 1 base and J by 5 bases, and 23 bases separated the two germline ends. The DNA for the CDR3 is TGTGCCAGCAGCTTAGGGACAGCGATGGGAGGGCCGGAGGAGACCCAGTACTTC. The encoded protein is CASSLGTAMGGPEETQYF.

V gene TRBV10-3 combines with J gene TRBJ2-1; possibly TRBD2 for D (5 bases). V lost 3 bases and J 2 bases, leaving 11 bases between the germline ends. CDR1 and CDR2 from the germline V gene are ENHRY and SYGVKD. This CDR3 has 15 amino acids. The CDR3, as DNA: TGTGCCATCAGTGATGAGCGGTTTACCTACAATGAGCAGTTCTTC. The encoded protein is CAISDERFTYNEQFF.

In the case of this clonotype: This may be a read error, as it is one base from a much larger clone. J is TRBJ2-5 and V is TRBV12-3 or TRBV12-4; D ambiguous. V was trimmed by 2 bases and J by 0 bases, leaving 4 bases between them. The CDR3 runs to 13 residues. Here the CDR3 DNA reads TGTGCCAGCAGTTTATGGGACCAAGAGACCCAGTACTTC. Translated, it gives CASSLWDQETQYF.

Here the CDR3 reads CSVDPGSGSGEAFF. The CDR3 DNA reads TGCAGCGTTGACCCGGGCAGCGGGTCGGGTGAAGCTTTCTTT. The chain joins TRBV29-1 to TRBJ1-1; D is undetermined. Germline lookup yields CDR1 SQVTM and CDR2 ANQGSEA. Trimming removed 3 bases at V and 7 bases at J, with 18 bases between. The CDR3 is made up of 14 amino acids.

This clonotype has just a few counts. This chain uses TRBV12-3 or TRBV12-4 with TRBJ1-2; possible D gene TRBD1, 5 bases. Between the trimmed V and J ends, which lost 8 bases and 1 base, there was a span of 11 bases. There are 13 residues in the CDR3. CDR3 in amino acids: CASGAYNNYGYTF. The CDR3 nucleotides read TGTGCCAGCGGGGCCTATAATAACTATGGCTACACCTTC.